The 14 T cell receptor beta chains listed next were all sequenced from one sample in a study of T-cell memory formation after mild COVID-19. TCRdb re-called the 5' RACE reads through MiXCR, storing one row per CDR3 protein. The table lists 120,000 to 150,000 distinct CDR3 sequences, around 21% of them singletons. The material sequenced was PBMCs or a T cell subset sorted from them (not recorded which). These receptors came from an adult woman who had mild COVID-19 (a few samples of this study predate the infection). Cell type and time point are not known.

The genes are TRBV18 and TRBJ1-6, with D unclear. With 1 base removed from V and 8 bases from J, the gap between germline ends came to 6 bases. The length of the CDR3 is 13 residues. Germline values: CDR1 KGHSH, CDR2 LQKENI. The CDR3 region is CASSPRADSPLHF. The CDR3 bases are TGTGCCAGCTCACCACGGGCAGATTCACCCCTCCACTTT.

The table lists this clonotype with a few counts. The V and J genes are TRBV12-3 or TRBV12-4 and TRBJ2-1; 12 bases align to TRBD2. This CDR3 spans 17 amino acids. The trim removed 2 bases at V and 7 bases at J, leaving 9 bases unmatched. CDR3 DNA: TGTGCCAGCAGTTTATCGGCTAGCGGGAGGGGGGGGAATGAGCAGTTCTTC. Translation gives CASSLSASGRGGNEQFF.

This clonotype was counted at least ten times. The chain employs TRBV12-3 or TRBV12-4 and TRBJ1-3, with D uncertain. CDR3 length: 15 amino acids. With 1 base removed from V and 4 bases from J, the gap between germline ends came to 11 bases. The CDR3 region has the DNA TGTGCCAGCAGTTTAGAGGCCAGGTCGGGAAACACCATATATTTT. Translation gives CASSLEARSGNTIYF.

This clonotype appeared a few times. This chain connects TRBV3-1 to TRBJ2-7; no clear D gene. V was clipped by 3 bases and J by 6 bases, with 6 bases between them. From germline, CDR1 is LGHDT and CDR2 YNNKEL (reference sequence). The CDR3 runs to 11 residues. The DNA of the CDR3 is TGTGCCAGCAGCCAGGTTGGCGAGCAGTACTTC. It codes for CASSQVGEQYF.

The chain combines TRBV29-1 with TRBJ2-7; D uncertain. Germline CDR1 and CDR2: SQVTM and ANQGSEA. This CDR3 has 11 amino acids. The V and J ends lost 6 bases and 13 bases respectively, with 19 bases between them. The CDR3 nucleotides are TGCAGCGTGGTCCTTAGGGATCTCCGTTACTTC. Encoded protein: CSVVLRDLRYF.

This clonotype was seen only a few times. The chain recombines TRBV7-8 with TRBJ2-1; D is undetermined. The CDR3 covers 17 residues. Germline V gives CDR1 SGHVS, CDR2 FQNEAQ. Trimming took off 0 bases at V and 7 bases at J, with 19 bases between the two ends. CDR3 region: CASSLASVALPWNEQFF. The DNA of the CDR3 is TGTGCCAGCAGCTTAGCTTCCGTGGCTCTCCCCTGGAATGAGCAGTTCTTC.

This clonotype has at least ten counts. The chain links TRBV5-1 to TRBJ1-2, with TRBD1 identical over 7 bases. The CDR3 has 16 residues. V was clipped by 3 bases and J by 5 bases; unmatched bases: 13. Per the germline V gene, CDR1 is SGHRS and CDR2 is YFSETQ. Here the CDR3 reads CASSWEQGQRGYGYTF. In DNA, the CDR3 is TGCGCCAGCAGCTGGGAACAGGGACAGCGAGGATATGGCTACACCTTC. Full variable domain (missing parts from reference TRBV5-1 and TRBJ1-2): KAGVTQTPRYLIKTRGQQVTLSCSPISGHRSVSWYQQTPGQGLQFLFEYFSETQRNKGNFPGRFSGRQFSNSRSEMNVSTLELGDSALYLCASSWEQGQRGYGYTFGSGTRLTVV.

The CDR3 nucleotides are TGTGCCAGCAGCTTAGGGGAGACACCGGGCAATGAGCAGTTCTTC. It codes for CASSLGETPGNEQFF. This chain connects TRBV7-9 to TRBJ2-1, with TRBD2 as a possible D gene (5 bases). Germline CDR1 and CDR2: SEHNR and FQNEAQ (reference sequence). Trimming removed 1 base from V and 6 bases from J, with 13 bases in between. The CDR3 contains 15 residues.

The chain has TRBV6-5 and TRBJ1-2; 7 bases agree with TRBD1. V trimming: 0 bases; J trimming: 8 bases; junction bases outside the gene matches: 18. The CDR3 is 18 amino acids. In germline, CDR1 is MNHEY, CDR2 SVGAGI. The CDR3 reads CASSYSNVRQGKTGGYTF. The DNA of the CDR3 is TGTGCCAGCAGTTACTCGAATGTTCGACAGGGAAAAACGGGGGGCTACACCTTC.

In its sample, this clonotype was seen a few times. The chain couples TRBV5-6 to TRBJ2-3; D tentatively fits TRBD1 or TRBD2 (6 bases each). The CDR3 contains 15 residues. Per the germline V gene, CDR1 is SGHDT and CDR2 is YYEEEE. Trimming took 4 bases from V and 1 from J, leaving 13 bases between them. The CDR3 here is CASSQAGGRTDTQYF. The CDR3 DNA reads TGTGCCAGCAGCCAGGCCGGGGGCCGCACAGATACGCAGTATTTT.

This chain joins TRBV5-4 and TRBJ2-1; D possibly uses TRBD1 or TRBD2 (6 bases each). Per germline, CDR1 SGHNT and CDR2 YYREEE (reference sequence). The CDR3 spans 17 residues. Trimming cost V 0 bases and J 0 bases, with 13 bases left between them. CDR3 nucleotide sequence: TGTGCCAGCAGCTTGGGTCGGGGGCGCCCCTCCTACAATGAGCAGTTCTTC. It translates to CASSLGRGRPSYNEQFF.

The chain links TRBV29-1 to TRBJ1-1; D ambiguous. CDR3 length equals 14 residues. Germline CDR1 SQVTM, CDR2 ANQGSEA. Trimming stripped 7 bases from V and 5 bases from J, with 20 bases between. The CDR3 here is CSALGPGLSTEAFF. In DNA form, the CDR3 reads TGCAGCGCTCTCGGACCCGGGCTGAGTACTGAAGCTTTCTTT.

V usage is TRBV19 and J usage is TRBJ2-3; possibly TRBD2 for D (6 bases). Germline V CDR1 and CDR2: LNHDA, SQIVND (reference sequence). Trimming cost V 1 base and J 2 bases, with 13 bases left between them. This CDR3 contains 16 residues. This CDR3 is CASSIAAGRYTDTQYF. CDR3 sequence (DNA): TGTGCCAGTAGTATAGCCGCGGGAAGATACACAGATACGCAGTATTTT.

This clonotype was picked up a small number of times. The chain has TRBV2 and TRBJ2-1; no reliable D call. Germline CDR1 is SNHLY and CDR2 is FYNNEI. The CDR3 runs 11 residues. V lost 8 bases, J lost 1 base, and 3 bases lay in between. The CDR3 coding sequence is TGTGCCAGCCGGTCCTACAATGAGCAGTTCTTC. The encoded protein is CASRSYNEQFF.